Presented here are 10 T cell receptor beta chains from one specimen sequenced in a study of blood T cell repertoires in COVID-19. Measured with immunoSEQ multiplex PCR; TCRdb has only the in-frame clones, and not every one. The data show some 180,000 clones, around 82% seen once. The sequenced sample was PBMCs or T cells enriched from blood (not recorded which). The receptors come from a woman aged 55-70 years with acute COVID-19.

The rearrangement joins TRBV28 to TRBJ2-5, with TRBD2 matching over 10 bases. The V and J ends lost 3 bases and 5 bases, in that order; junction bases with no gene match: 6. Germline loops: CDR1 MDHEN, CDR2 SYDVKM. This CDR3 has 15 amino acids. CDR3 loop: CASSLKRGGRETQYF. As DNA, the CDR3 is TGTGCCAGCAGTTTGAAGCGGGGGGGCCGGGAGACCCAGTACTTC.

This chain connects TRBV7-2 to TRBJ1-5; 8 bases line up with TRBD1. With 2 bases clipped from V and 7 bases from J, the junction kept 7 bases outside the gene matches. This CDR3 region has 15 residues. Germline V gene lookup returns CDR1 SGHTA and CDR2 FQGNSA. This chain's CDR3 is CASSLRTGLGQPQHF. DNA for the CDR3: TGTGCCAGCAGCTTACGGACAGGGTTGGGGCAGCCCCAGCATTTT.

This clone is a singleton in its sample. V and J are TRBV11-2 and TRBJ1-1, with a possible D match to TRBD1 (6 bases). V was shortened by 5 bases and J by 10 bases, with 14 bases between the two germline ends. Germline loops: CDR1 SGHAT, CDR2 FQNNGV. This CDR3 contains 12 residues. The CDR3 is CASSPDSGGAFF. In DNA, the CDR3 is TGTGCCAGCAGCCCGGACAGTGGCGGAGCTTTCTTT.

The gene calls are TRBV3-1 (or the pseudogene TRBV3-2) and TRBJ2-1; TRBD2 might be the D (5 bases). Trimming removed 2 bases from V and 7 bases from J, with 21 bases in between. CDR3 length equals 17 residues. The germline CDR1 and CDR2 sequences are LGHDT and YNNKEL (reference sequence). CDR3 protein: CASSQILIAFDGNEQFF. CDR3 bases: TGTGCCAGCAGCCAAATCTTGATAGCGTTCGATGGGAATGAGCAGTTCTTC.

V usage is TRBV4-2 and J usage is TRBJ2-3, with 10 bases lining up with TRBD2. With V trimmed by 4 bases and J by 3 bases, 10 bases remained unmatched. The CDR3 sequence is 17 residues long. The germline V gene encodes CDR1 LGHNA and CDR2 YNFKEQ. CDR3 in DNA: TGTGCCAGCAGCCCCCGTGGAACTAGCGGGGTGACAGATACGCAGTATTTT. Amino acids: CASSPRGTSGVTDTQYF.

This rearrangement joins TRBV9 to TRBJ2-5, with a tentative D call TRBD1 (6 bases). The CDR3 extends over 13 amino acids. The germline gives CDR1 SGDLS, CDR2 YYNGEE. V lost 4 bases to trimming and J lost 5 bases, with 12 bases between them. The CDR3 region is CASSLAQGETQYF. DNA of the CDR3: TGTGCCAGCAGCCTGGCCCAGGGGGAGACCCAGTACTTC.

The DNA of the CDR3 is TGTGCCAGCAGCTTAGCCCTAGGACAGCGAAGCTCTGGGGCCAACGTCCTGACTTTC. Its translation is CASSLALGQRSSGANVLTF. This rearrangement joins TRBV7-8 to TRBJ2-6; D possibly corresponds to TRBD1 (6 bases). CDR1 and CDR2 (germline): SGHVS, FQNEAQ. CDR3 size: 19 residues. Trimming removed 0 bases at V and 0 bases at J, with 15 bases between.

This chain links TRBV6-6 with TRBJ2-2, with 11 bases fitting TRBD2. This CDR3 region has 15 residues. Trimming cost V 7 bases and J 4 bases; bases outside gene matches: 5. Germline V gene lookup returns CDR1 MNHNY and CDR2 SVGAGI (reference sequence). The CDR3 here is CASMGTSGATGELFF. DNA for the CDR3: TGTGCCAGCATGGGGACTAGCGGAGCCACCGGGGAGCTGTTTTTT.

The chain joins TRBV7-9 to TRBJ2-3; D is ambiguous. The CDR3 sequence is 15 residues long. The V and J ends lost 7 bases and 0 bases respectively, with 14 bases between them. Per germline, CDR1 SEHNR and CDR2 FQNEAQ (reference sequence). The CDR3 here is CASKYSSSSTDTQYF. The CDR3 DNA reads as TGTGCCAGCAAATATAGCAGCTCTAGCACAGATACGCAGTATTTT.

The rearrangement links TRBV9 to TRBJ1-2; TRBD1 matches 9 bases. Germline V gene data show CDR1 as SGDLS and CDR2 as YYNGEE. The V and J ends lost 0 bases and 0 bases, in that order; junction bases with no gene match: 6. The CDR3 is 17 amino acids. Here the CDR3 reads CASSVERGQGSNYGYTF. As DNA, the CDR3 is TGTGCCAGCAGCGTAGAGAGGGGACAGGGCTCTAACTATGGCTACACCTTC.